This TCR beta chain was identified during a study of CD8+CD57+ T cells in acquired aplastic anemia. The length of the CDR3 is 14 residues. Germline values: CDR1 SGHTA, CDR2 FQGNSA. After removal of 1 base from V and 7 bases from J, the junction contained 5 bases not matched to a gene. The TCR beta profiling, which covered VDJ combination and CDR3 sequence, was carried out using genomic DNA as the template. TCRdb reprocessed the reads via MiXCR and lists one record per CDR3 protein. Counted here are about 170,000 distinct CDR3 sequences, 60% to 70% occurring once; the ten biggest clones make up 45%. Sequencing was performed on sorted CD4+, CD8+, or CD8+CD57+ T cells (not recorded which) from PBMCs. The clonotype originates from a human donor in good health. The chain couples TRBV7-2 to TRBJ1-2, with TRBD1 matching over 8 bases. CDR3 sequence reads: CASSLETGGIGYTF. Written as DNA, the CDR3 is TGTGCCAGCAGCTTAGAAACAGGGGGGATTGGCTACACCTTC.